The 26 T cell receptor beta chains below come from one sample, sequenced in a study of shared clonotypes between healthy human individuals. The table came from immunoSEQ multiplex PCR; TCRdb's copy has only in-frame clones and leaves some out. Of a few million clones in the sample, approximately 94% were seen once. Sequences were obtained from naive CD4+ T cells sorted from blood. Subset indicated: CD45RA+ positively selected. These receptors were obtained from a young man in good health.

The chain joins TRBV30 to TRBJ2-7, with 9 bases fitting TRBD1. Germline V gene sequence: CDR1 GTSNPN, CDR2 SVGIG (reference sequence). This CDR3 contains 15 residues. J was trimmed by 6 bases and V by 2 bases; bases with no gene match: 11. Here the CDR3 reads CAWSSTGGFPGEQYF. The CDR3 bases are TGTGCCTGGAGTTCGACAGGGGGTTTTCCGGGCGAGCAGTACTTC.

The CDR3 loop is CASRDPSLQETQYF. The DNA of the CDR3 is TGCGCCAGCAGAGACCCTAGCCTTCAAGAGACCCAGTACTTC. The V call is TRBV10-2, the J call TRBJ2-5; possible D gene TRBD2, 5 bases. The CDR3 is 14 residues long. The germline V gene has CDR1 WSHSY and CDR2 SAAADI. The ends were cut back, 6 bases at V and 2 bases at J, with 13 bases in the middle.

This chain links TRBV6-6 with TRBJ2-7; 8 bases are a match to TRBD1. J lost 7 bases, V lost 0 bases, and 8 bases had no gene match. The CDR3 has 15 residues. The V gene's germline CDR1 is MNHNY and CDR2 SVGAGI (reference sequence). CDR3 in amino acids: CASSYSHQGAGEQYF. The CDR3 DNA reads TGTGCCAGCAGTTACTCGCATCAGGGGGCGGGGGAGCAGTACTTC.

V usage is TRBV18 and J usage is TRBJ2-1, with 8 bases fitting TRBD2. The germline V gene has CDR1 KGHSH and CDR2 LQKENI. The ends lost 4 bases at V and 8 bases at J; junction bases unmatched: 13. The CDR3 extends over 16 amino acids. CDR3 sequence: CASSLLSALAGDEQFF. For the CDR3, the DNA is TGTGCCAGCTCACTTTTGAGCGCGCTAGCGGGCGATGAGCAGTTCTTC.

The chain uses TRBV27 and TRBJ1-5; D is perhaps TRBD1 (6 bases). Trimming shortened V by 5 bases and J by 0 bases, and 17 bases separated the two germline ends. The germline V gene has CDR1 MNHEY and CDR2 SMNVEV (reference sequence). This CDR3 contains 17 residues. CDR3 nucleotide sequence: TGTGCCAGCAGTAAACTAACCCCAGGGGATAGCAATCAGCCCCAGCATTTT. It is translated as CASSKLTPGDSNQPQHF.

The chain is built from TRBV6-5 and TRBJ2-7; 8 bases line up with TRBD1. Germline CDR1 MNHEY, CDR2 SVGAGI. V trimming: 2 bases; J trimming: 2 bases; junction bases outside the gene matches: 8. The CDR3 extends over 16 amino acids. The CDR3 loop is CASSYPPGGSPYEQYF. The CDR3 bases are TGTGCCAGCAGTTACCCCCCAGGGGGCTCGCCCTACGAGCAGTACTTC.

The chain joins TRBV6-5 to TRBJ1-2, with 10 bases fitting TRBD1. The CDR3 contains 13 residues. CDR1 and CDR2 (germline): MNHEY, SVGAGI. Unmatched junction bases numbered 4, after V lost 6 bases and J lost 6 bases. DNA for the CDR3: TGTGCCAGCAGCTTGGACAGGGGGAATGGCTACACCTTC. Translation gives CASSLDRGNGYTF.

The rearrangement joins TRBV5-1 to TRBJ2-2; TRBD1 aligns across 10 bases. CDR3 length: 16 residues. Germline V gene sequence: CDR1 SGHRS, CDR2 YFSETQ. V trimming: 4 bases; J trimming: 2 bases; junction bases outside the gene matches: 5. Written as DNA, the CDR3 is TGCGCCAGCAGCCGAGGGACAGGGGATAACACCGGGGAGCTGTTTTTT. Its protein product is CASSRGTGDNTGELFF.

The gene calls are TRBV5-1 and TRBJ2-7; 8 nucleotides match TRBD2. V gave up 0 bases and J gave up 1 base; unmatched junction bases: 3. The CDR3 is made up of 15 amino acids. Germline loops: CDR1 SGHRS, CDR2 YFSETQ. DNA of the CDR3: TGCGCCAGCAGCTTGGGTAGCGGGGCTTCCTACGAGCAGTACTTC. Encoded protein: CASSLGSGASYEQYF.

V is TRBV5-1 and J is TRBJ2-5; 9 nucleotides line up with TRBD1. With 2 bases clipped from V and 11 bases from J, the junction kept 10 bases outside the gene matches. This CDR3 is 14 amino acids long. The germline gives CDR1 SGHRS, CDR2 YFSETQ. CDR3 protein: CASSFNLQGAPQYF. In nucleotides, the CDR3 is TGCGCCAGCAGCTTCAACCTACAGGGGGCGCCTCAGTACTTC.

The V and J genes are TRBV6-6 and TRBJ2-7; D is undetermined. This CDR3 spans 15 amino acids. The germline CDR1 and CDR2 sequences are MNHNY and SVGAGI (reference sequence). V lost 7 bases to trimming and J lost 0 bases, with 16 bases between them. In DNA, the CDR3 is TGTGCCAGCAAAGACGCTGGAAAAACCTCCTACGAGCAGTACTTC. It encodes CASKDAGKTSYEQYF.

This clone was counted a single time. This chain links TRBV11-2 with TRBJ2-5, with a tentative D call TRBD1 (5 bases). Germline-derived CDR1 and CDR2 are SGHAT and FQNNGV. Deletions cut 1 base from V and 1 base from J, with 10 bases between. The CDR3 consists of 15 residues. The DNA for the CDR3 is TGTGCCAGCAGCTTAGGGGCCCAGGGCCAAGAGACCCAGTACTTC. Translated, it gives CASSLGAQGQETQYF.

V and J are TRBV19 and TRBJ1-2; D is possibly TRBD1 (5 bases). CDR3 length: 11 amino acids. CDR1 LNHDA and CDR2 SQIVND come from the germline V gene (reference sequence). Between the trimmed V and J ends, which lost 4 bases and 8 bases, there was a span of 8 bases. Here the CDR3 DNA reads TGTGCCAGTAGTACCGGGGGAGGCTACACCTTC. Translation: CASSTGGGYTF.

The chain joins TRBV30 to TRBJ1-5; D is uncertain. V gave up 4 bases and J gave up 1 base, with 8 bases separating them. The CDR3 totals 13 residues. Germline-derived CDR1 and CDR2 are GTSNPN and SVGIG (reference sequence). CDR3 loop: CAWNGRSNQPQHF. The DNA for the CDR3 is TGTGCCTGGAACGGACGCAGCAATCAGCCCCAGCATTTT.

The CDR3 nucleotides read TGCGCCAGCAGCCAAGGAACCGGGGTCGCTTTCCATGGCTACACCTTC. This codes for CASSQGTGVAFHGYTF. This sequence joins TRBV4-1 and TRBJ1-2; D not certain. The CDR3 totals 16 residues. Germline V CDR1 and CDR2: MGHRA, YSYEKL. Deletions cut 1 base from V and 6 bases from J, with 18 bases between.

The chain couples TRBV7-2 to TRBJ2-1; 8 positions agree with TRBD2. Germline loops: CDR1 SGHTA, CDR2 FQGNSA. J lost 6 bases, V lost 3 bases, and 7 bases had no gene match. This CDR3 comprises 15 residues. CDR3 nucleotide sequence: TGTGCCAGCAGCTTCGAGGTAGCGGGAATCAATGAGCAGTTCTTC. Its protein product is CASSFEVAGINEQFF.

Points on this clone: At the DNA level, this CDR3 is encoded by other sequences in the same sample as well. The rearrangement links TRBV29-1 to TRBJ1-4; unclear D gene. The CDR3 runs 11 residues. V lost 6 bases and J 0 bases, leaving 2 bases between the germline ends. Germline assignment: CDR1 SQVTM and CDR2 ANQGSEA. This chain's CDR3 is CSVATNEKLFF. The CDR3 DNA reads TGCAGCGTCGCAACTAATGAAAAACTGTTTTTT.

The genes are TRBV7-2 and TRBJ2-1; 11 nucleotides align to TRBD2. Germline CDR1 is SGHTA and CDR2 is FQGNSA. With V trimmed by 5 bases and J by 9 bases, 9 bases remained unmatched. The CDR3 extends over 15 amino acids. The chain's CDR3 is CASSIRLAGSIEQFF. For the CDR3, the DNA is TGTGCCAGCAGCATCCGACTAGCGGGAAGCATTGAGCAGTTCTTC.

The chain employs TRBV5-1 and TRBJ2-2; D is possibly TRBD1 or TRBD2 (7 bases each). This CDR3 region has 17 residues. Trimming took 0 bases from V and 2 from J, leaving 14 bases between them. Germline V lookup: CDR1 SGHRS, CDR2 YFSETQ. The CDR3 loop reads CASSLARGTINTGELFF. CDR3 DNA: TGCGCCAGCAGCTTGGCCAGGGGGACTATCAACACCGGGGAGCTGTTTTTT.

The V gene is TRBV12-2, the J gene TRBJ2-5; the table gives TRBD2 as D, unverified against the DNA. TRBV12-2 constitutes a pseudogene. This CDR3 has 17 amino acids. CDR3 nucleotide sequence: TGTGCAAGTCGCTTAGGAGCGGGACTAGCGGGTTCAGAGACCCAGTACTTC. This encodes CASRLGAGLAGSETQYF.

This clone was seen just once. The chain links TRBV7-3 to TRBJ1-1; a weak D match, TRBD1 (5 bases). The germline V gene has CDR1 SGHTA and CDR2 FQGTGA. V was shortened by 5 bases and J by 1 base, with 11 bases between the two germline ends. The CDR3 has 14 amino acids. The CDR3 nucleotides are TGTGCCAGCAGCGCAGGGTTAGGGAACACTGAAGCTTTCTTT. Its translation is CASSAGLGNTEAFF.

V gene TRBV12-5 combines with J gene TRBJ1-1; TRBD1 is a possible D gene (5 bases). The CDR3 spans 12 residues. The ends were cut back, 8 bases at V and 4 bases at J, with 11 bases in the middle. The germline CDR1 and CDR2 sequences are LGHNT and FRNRAP. The CDR3 reads CASTTQGTEAFF. In DNA, the CDR3 is TGTGCTAGTACTACGCAGGGCACTGAAGCTTTCTTT.

Of note for this clone: The same CDR3 is also encoded by other DNA sequences in this sample. J is TRBJ1-6 and V is TRBV18, with D unresolved. CDR3 size: 14 residues. Germline V lookup: CDR1 KGHSH, CDR2 LQKENI. Trimming pared 0 bases from V and 6 bases from J, leaving 6 bases between. CDR3 nucleotide sequence: TGTGCCAGCTCACCACCGGGCACTAATTCACCCCTCCACTTT. Amino acid sequence: CASSPPGTNSPLHF.

The chain carries TRBV6-1 and TRBJ2-1; 7 nucleotides match TRBD2. CDR3 size: 15 residues. V was clipped by 2 bases and J by 3 bases; unmatched bases: 4. CDR1 and CDR2 (germline): MNHNS, SASEGT. The CDR3 is CASSEWLAVYNEQFF. CDR3 bases: TGTGCCAGCAGTGAATGGCTAGCGGTCTACAATGAGCAGTTCTTC.

V is TRBV5-1 and J is TRBJ2-1; TRBD2 matches at 7 bases. The CDR3 is made up of 15 amino acids. Germline V gene sequence: CDR1 SGHRS, CDR2 YFSETQ. Trimming removed 1 base from V and 3 bases from J; junction bases left unmatched: 4. The CDR3 DNA is TGCGCCAGCAGCTTGCGGACTAGGAGCTACAATGAGCAGTTCTTC. Translation gives CASSLRTRSYNEQFF.

The rearrangement uses TRBV7-6 and TRBJ2-7, with TRBD1 as a possible D gene (5 bases). V lost 1 base to trimming and J lost 7 bases, with 17 bases between them. The CDR3 runs 15 residues. Germline CDR1 and CDR2: SGHVS and FNYEAQ. The CDR3 protein is CASSLGIQGGEEQYF. The CDR3 nucleotides are TGTGCCAGCAGCTTAGGGATTCAGGGTGGAGAGGAGCAGTACTTC. Using reference TRBV7-6 and TRBJ2-7 for the parts outside the CDR3, the full variable domain is GAGVSQSPRYKVTKRGQDVALRCDPISGHVSLYWYRQALGQGPEFLTYFNYEAQQDKSGLPNDRFSAERPEGSISTLTIQRTEQRDSAMYRCASSLGIQGGEEQYFGPGTRLTVT.